Given below is one TCR beta chain in context. The data originate from a study of blood T cell repertoires in COVID-19. In the study overall: PBMCs, B-cell-depleted T cells, or T cells provided the cDNA or gDNA that made up the material.

Trimming at V came to 4 bases and at J to 2 bases, leaving 5 bases not matched to a gene. Germline V gives CDR1 SGDLS, CDR2 YYNGEE. The CDR3 contains 14 residues. Per the study methods: The assay estimated nucleated cells by amplifying reference gene primers. Clones were sequenced by immunoSEQ multiplex PCR, and TCRdb holds only the in-frame ones, with some missing. That table gives V, J and clone size, and the DNA gave D and trimming. The profile shows fewer than 250,000 clones, 88% of them singletons. V usage is TRBV9 and J usage is TRBJ1-2; 7 bases are a match to TRBD1. Sequencing was carried out using peripheral blood. This TCR was recovered from a woman in her thirties or forties who had recovered from COVID-19. The CDR3 loop reads CASSPTTGNYGYTF. In nucleotides, the CDR3 is TGTGCCAGCAGCCCGACGACAGGGAACTATGGCTACACCTTC.